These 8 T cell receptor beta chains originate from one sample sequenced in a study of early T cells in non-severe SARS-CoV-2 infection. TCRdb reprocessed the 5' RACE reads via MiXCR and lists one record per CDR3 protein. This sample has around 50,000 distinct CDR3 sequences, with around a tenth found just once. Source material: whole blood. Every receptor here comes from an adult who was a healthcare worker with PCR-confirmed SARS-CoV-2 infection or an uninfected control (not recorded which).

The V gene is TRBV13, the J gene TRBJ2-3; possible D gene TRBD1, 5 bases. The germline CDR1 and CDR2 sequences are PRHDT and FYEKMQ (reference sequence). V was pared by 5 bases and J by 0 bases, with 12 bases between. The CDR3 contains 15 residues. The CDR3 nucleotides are TGTGCCAGCAGCCGCCGACAGACGAGCACAGATACGCAGTATTTT. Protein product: CASSRRQTSTDTQYF.

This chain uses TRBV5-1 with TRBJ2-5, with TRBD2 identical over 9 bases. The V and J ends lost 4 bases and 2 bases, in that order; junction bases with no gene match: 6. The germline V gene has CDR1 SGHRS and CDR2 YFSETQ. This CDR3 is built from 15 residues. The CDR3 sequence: CASSTAGGSQETQYF. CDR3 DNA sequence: TGCGCCAGCAGCACAGCGGGGGGAAGTCAAGAGACCCAGTACTTC.

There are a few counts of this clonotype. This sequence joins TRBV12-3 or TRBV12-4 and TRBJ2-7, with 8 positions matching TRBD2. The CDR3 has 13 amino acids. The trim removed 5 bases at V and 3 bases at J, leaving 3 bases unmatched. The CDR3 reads CASSRTSHYEQYF. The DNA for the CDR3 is TGTGCCAGCAGTAGGACTAGCCACTACGAGCAGTACTTC.

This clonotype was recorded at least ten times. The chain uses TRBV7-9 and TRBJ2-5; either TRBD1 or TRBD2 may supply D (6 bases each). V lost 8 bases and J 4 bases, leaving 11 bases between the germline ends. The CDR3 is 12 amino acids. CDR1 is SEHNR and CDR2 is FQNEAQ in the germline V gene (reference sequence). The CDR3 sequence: CASGGGGETQYF. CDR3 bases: TGTGCCAGCGGAGGGGGAGGAGAGACCCAGTACTTC.

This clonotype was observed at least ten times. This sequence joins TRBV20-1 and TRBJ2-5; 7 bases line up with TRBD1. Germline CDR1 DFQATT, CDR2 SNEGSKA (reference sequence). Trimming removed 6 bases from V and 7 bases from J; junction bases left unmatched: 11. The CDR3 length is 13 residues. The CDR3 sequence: CSAQAGTEGTQYF. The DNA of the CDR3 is TGCAGTGCGCAGGCCGGGACAGAAGGGACCCAGTACTTC.

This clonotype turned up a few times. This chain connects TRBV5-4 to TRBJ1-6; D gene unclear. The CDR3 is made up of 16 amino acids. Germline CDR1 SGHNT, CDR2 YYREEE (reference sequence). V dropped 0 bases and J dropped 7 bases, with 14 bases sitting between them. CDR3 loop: CASSLDGTTPNSPLHF. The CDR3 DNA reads TGTGCCAGCAGCTTGGACGGCACTACACCGAATTCACCCCTCCACTTT.

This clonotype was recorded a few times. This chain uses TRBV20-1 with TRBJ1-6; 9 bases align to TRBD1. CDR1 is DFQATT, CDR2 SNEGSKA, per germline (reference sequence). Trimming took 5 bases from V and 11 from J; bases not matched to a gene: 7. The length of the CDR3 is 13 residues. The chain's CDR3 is CSARLDRGAPLHF. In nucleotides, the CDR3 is TGCAGTGCTCGCCTCGACAGGGGGGCACCCCTCCACTTT.

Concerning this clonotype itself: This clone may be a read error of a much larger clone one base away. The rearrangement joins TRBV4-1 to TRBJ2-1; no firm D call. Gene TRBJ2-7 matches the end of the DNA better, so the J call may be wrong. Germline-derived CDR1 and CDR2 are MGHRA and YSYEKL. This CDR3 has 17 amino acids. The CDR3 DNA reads TGCGCCAGCAGCCAATCCTCAGCCCTAGGCGCCCTAAATGAGCAGTACTTC. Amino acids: CASSQSSALGALNEQYF.